Listed below are T cell receptor beta chains from one sample, sequenced in a study of Tregs in tolerant kidney transplant recipients. Profiled with immunoSEQ multiplex PCR; TCRdb holds only in-frame clones, not every one. The table has 100,000 to 130,000 clones, nearly 90% seen once. The sample consisted of CD4+ T cells from blood, taken before the transplant. The origin of the receptors is a human donor who received a combined kidney and bone marrow transplant. Each CDR3 is given with its conserved first and last residue. A D gene is named only where the DNA matches it firmly.

D	V	length	J	DNA	CDR3
.	TRBV20-1	11	TRBJ2-7	TGCAGTGCTAGAAAACAGGACGAGCAGTACTTC	CSARKQDEQYF
.	TRBV27	15	TRBJ2-7	TGTGCCAGCAGTCCCACTGGTTGGAGCTCCTACGAGCAGTACTTC	CASSPTGWSSYEQYF
TRBD1	TRBV25-1	14	TRBJ1-2	TGTGCCAGCAGTGCGCAAACAGGGGCCTATGGCTACACCTTC	CASSAQTGAYGYTF
.	TRBV15	14	TRBJ2-1	TGTGCCACCAGCAGAGAGGGGGGGGCTGCTGAGCAGTTCTTC	CATSREGGAAEQFF
TRBD2	TRBV6-1	14	TRBJ2-3	TGTGCCAGCGAAGCGGGGACGGCGTCAGATACGCAGTATTTT	CASEAGTASDTQYF
TRBD1	TRBV5-6	14	TRBJ2-7	TGTGCCAGCCGGCGGACAGGGGGCTCCTACGAGCAGTACTTC	CASRRTGGSYEQYF
TRBD1	TRBV27	14	TRBJ1-1	TGTGCCAGCCGACAGGGGGCGCGATACACTGAAGCTTTCTTT	CASRQGARYTEAFF
TRBD1	TRBV6-1	14	TRBJ2-1	TGTGCCAGCAGGTCCGGGACAGGGGGGGATGAGCAGTTCTTC	CASRSGTGGDEQFF
TRBD1	TRBV28	17	TRBJ1-5	TGTGCCAGCAGTCTTAACCGAAGGGGGCCTTCCAATCAGCCCCAGCATTTT	CASSLNRRGPSNQPQHF
.	TRBV7-8	15	TRBJ1-5	TGTGCCAGCAGCTTAGGGCCCAGGGTCAATCAGCCCCAGCATTTT	CASSLGPRVNQPQHF
TRBD1	TRBV10-2	13	TRBJ2-7	TGCGCCAGCAGTGGGGACAGGGTCTACGAGCAGTACTTC	CASSGDRVYEQYF
TRBD1	TRBV5-1	15	TRBJ2-3	TGCGCCAGCAGCTTGACAGGGGGCGACGCAGATACGCAGTATTTT	CASSLTGGDADTQYF